This T cell receptor (beta chain) was recovered during a study of T cells in narcolepsy. The V end was cut by 1 base, the J end by 5 bases, with 8 bases between. The CDR3 extends over 13 amino acids. Per the germline V gene, CDR1 is SGHAT and CDR2 is FQNNGV. The method was immunoSEQ multiplex PCR; TCRdb's version includes in-frame clones alone and lacks a portion of them. The table records approximately 30,000 clones, around nine tenths of them present only once. The clonotype originates from a human donor with narcolepsy. The chain joins TRBV11-2 to TRBJ1-2; no firm D call. Material for sequencing was CD45RA- memory CD4+ T cells from PBMCs. The DNA of the CDR3 is TGTGCCAGCAGCTTAGTGTCAGCTTATGGCTACACCTTC. This sequence encodes CASSLVSAYGYTF.